The 6 T cell receptor beta chains given below trace back to one sample, sequenced in a study of identical twins. TCRdb reanalysed the 5' RACE reads using MiXCR and keeps one entry per CDR3 protein. The sample comprises fewer than 800,000 distinct CDR3 sequences, roughly 7.2% of which are singletons, and 1.5% to 2% rests with the top ten. These data also featured in a second study, about yellow fever vaccine responses in identical twins.

Source material: PBMCs. The receptors stem from a woman younger than 30 in good health.

In this sample, this clonotype turned up many times. The J gene is TRBJ2-3, the V gene TRBV5-1, with TRBD1 matching 7 bases. The ends lost 4 bases at V and 2 bases at J; junction bases unmatched: 7. CDR3 length equals 15 residues. Germline CDR1 SGHRS, CDR2 YFSETQ. The CDR3 DNA follows: TGCGCCAGCAGCATAAACAGGGGTTCCACAGATACGCAGTATTTT. It translates to CASSINRGSTDTQYF.

The CDR3 here is CSASRPAERAKNIQYF. The CDR3 DNA is TGCAGTGCTAGTCGGCCAGCCGAGAGGGCCAAAAACATTCAGTACTTC. The gene calls are TRBV20-1 and TRBJ2-4; no clear D gene. Looked up from germline, CDR1 is DFQATT and CDR2 is SNEGSKA (reference sequence). Between the trimmed V and J ends, which lost 3 bases and 1 base, there was a span of 16 bases. The CDR3 length is 16 residues.

This clonotype was seen a handful of times. This rearrangement joins TRBV20-1 to TRBJ2-3, with D unclear. Per germline, CDR1 DFQATT and CDR2 SNEGSKA (reference sequence). The CDR3 sequence is 16 residues long. V gave up 3 bases and J gave up 2 bases, with 18 bases separating them. The CDR3 sequence is CSARPRGIFTTDTQYF. In DNA form, the CDR3 reads TGCAGTGCTAGGCCGAGAGGTATCTTCACCACAGATACGCAGTATTTT.

This clonotype was seen ten or more times. J is TRBJ1-1 and V is TRBV5-1; the match to TRBD1 covers 9 bases. Germline CDR1 SGHRS, CDR2 YFSETQ. V lost 1 base and J lost 5; bases outside the gene matches: 6. This CDR3 spans 15 amino acids. The CDR3 sequence is CASSLWGQGSTEAFF. Written as DNA, the CDR3 is TGCGCCAGCAGCTTGTGGGGACAGGGTTCGACTGAAGCTTTCTTT.

The chain links TRBV24-1 to TRBJ2-3, with D perhaps TRBD1 (5 bases). Trimming stripped 4 bases from V and 2 bases from J, with 9 bases between. The CDR3 totals 14 residues. From germline, CDR1 is KGHDR and CDR2 SFDVKD. CDR3 protein: CATSESGYTDTQYF. CDR3 DNA: TGTGCCACCAGTGAGTCAGGGTACACAGATACGCAGTATTTT.

There are many counts of this clonotype. CDR3 residues: CASSRQTSGTHNEQFF. DNA of the CDR3: TGTGCCAGCAGCCGCCAGACTAGCGGGACTCACAATGAGCAGTTCTTC. V is TRBV3-1 and J is TRBJ2-1; TRBD2 matches 11 bases. The V and J ends lost 4 bases and 5 bases, in that order; junction bases with no gene match: 7. The CDR3 extends over 16 amino acids. The germline V gene encodes CDR1 LGHDT and CDR2 YNNKEL (reference sequence).